This T cell receptor beta chain was found in a study of shared clonotypes between healthy human individuals. Study-wide background: The composition of the donors was two women and a few men aged 18 to 49.

Clones were sequenced by immunoSEQ multiplex PCR, and TCRdb holds only the in-frame ones, with some missing. The sample carries about 510,000 clones, about 80% recorded once. Germline V gene lookup returns CDR1 SNHLY and CDR2 FYNNEI. This CDR3 region has 15 residues. The ends lost 10 bases at V and 0 bases at J; junction bases unmatched: 9. In unsorted samples, genomic DNA was obtained using 80 million to 90 million PBMCs. Source material: PBMCs. This chain links TRBV2 with TRBJ2-7; 10 bases agree with TRBD2. This clonotype originated in a woman aged 40 to 50 in good health. Some clones in this sample may be carry-over from other donors' samples. The chain's CDR3 is CAIGVTSGASYEQYF. The CDR3 DNA reads TGTGCCATAGGGGTCACTAGCGGGGCCTCCTACGAGCAGTACTTC.